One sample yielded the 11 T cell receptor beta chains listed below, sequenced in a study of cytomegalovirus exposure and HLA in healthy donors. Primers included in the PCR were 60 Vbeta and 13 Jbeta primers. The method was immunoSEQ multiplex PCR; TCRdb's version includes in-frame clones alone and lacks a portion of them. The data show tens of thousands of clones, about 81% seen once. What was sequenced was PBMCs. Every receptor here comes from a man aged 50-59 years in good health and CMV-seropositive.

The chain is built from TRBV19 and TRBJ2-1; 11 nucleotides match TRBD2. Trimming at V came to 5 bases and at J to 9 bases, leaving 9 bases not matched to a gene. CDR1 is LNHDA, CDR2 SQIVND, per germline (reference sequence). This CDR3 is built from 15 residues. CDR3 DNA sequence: TGTGCCAGTAGTCAGACTAGCGGGATAATTGGTGAGCAGTTCTTC. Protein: CASSQTSGIIGEQFF.

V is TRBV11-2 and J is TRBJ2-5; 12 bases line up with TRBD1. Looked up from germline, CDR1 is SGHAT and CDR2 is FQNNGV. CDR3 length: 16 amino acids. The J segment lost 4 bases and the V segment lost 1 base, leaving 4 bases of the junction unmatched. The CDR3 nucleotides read TGTGCCAGCAGCTTAGCCGGGACAGGGGGCGGAGAGACCCAGTACTTC. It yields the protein CASSLAGTGGGETQYF.

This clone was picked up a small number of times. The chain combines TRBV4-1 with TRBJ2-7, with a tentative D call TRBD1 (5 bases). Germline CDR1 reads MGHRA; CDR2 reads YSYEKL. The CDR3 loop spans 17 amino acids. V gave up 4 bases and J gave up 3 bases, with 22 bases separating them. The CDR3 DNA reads TGCGCCAGCAGCCCCACCCTAATCCGGACAAGTGACTACGAGCAGTACTTC. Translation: CASSPTLIRTSDYEQYF.

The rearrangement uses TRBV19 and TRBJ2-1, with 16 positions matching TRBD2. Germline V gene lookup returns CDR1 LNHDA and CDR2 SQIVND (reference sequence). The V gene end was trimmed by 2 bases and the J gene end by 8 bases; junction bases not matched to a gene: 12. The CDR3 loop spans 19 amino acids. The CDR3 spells CASSIRGTSGGARGDEQFF. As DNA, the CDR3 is TGTGCCAGTAGTATACGAGGGACTAGCGGGGGGGCCAGGGGTGATGAGCAGTTCTTC.

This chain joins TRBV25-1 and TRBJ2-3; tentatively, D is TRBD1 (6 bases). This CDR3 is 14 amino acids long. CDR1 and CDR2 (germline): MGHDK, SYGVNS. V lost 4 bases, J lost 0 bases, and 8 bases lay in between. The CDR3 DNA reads TGTGCCAGCAGTGTGGACAGCAGCACAGATACGCAGTATTTT. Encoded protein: CASSVDSSTDTQYF.

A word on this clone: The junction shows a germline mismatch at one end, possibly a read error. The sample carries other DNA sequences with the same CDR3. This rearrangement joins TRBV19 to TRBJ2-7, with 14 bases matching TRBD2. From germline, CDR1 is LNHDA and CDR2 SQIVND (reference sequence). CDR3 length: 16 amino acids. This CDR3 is CASSFGLAGGRGEQYF. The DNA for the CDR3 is TGCGCCAGTAGTTTCGGACTAGCGGGAGGCAGGGGCGAGCAGTACTTC.

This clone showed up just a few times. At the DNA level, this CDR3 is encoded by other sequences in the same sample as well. The DNA of the CDR3 is TGCGCCAGCAGCCAAGCTATCATTGCCCTCATCTACAATGAGCAGTTCTTC. This encodes CASSQAIIALIYNEQFF. The chain links TRBV4-3 to TRBJ2-1; D gene unclear. The CDR3 has 17 amino acids. From germline, CDR1 is LGHNA and CDR2 YSLEER. V was shortened by 1 base and J by 3 bases, with 16 bases between the two germline ends.

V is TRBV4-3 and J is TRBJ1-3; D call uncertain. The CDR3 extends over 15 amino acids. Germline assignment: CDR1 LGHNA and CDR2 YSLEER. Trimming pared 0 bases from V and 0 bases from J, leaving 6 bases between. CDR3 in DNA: TGCGCCAGCAGCCAAGATCCCAGCTCTGGAAACACCATATATTTT. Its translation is CASSQDPSSGNTIYF.

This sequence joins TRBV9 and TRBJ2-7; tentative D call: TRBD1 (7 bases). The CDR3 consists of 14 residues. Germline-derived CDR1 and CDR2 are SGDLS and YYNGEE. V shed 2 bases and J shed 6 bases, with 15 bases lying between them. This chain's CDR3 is CASSVGPGGGEQYF. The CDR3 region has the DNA TGTGCCAGCAGCGTTGGTCCAGGGGGAGGCGAGCAGTACTTC.

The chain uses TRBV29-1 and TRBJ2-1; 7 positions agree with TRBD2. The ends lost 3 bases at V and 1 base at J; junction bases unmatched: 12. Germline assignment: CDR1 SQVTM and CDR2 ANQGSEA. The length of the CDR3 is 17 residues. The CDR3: CSVDSLGLVSSYNEQFF. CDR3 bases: TGCAGCGTTGACTCGTTAGGACTAGTGTCTTCCTACAATGAGCAGTTCTTC.

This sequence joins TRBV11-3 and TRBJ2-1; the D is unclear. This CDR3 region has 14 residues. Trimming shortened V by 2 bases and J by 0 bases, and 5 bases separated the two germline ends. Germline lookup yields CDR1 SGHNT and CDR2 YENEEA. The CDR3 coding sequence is TGTGCCAGCAGCTTAAGGAGCTCCTACAATGAGCAGTTCTTC. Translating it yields CASSLRSSYNEQFF.